A single sample is the source of the 26 T cell receptor beta chains below, sequenced in a study of Ad26.COV2.S vaccination and SARS-CoV-2 variants. Indicated treatment: roughly 19 received Ad26.COV2.S at low or high dose, single or two shots; about 5 received placebo; per-sample allocation not given. Collection of the samples took place on day 63 after the first injection of vaccine or placebo. The method was immunoSEQ multiplex PCR; TCRdb's version includes in-frame clones alone and lacks a portion of them. The data hold about 400,000 clones, with around 85% observed a single time. The sequences come from peripheral blood, collected in a trial of Ad26.COV2.S vaccine versus placebo. The receptor source for this set is a person between 18 and 60 years old who received the Ad26.COV2.S COVID-19 vaccine or a placebo.

The rearrangement joins TRBV27 to TRBJ1-1, with D perhaps TRBD1 (6 bases). Germline loops: CDR1 MNHEY, CDR2 SMNVEV (reference sequence). The CDR3 runs 13 residues. Trimming left V 1 base short and J 5 bases short, with 8 bases between. CDR3 DNA sequence: TGTGCCAGCAGTTTATGGGGGCGGACTGAAGCTTTCTTT. Its protein is CASSLWGRTEAFF.

This clone has just a few counts. The chain recombines TRBV5-5 with TRBJ2-7; D remains ambiguous. This CDR3 is built from 14 residues. Germline-derived CDR1 and CDR2 are SGHKS and YYEKEE (reference sequence). Trimming removed 2 bases from V and 3 bases from J, with 12 bases in between. Written as DNA, the CDR3 is TGTGCCAGCAGCTTAGGTTACAGTGTCTACGAGCAGTACTTC. This sequence encodes CASSLGYSVYEQYF.

The rearrangement uses TRBV4-1 and TRBJ1-1; D gene ambiguous. Trimming left V 0 bases short and J 0 bases short, with 8 bases between. The CDR3 totals 15 residues. Germline V CDR1 and CDR2: MGHRA, YSYEKL. DNA for the CDR3: TGCGCCAGCAGCCAAGAGGAGGGCCTGAACACTGAAGCTTTCTTT. It codes for CASSQEEGLNTEAFF.

The gene calls are TRBV6-5 and TRBJ1-3; tentatively, D is TRBD1 (6 bases). Germline CDR1 is MNHEY and CDR2 is SVGAGI. V dropped 6 bases and J dropped 4 bases, with 13 bases sitting between them. This CDR3 has 14 residues. Here the CDR3 reads CASSQQGGGNTIYF. As DNA, the CDR3 is TGTGCCAGCAGCCAACAGGGTGGAGGAAACACCATATATTTT.

This chain uses TRBV25-1 with TRBJ2-1, with D unclear. The ends were cut back, 3 bases at V and 0 bases at J, with 9 bases in the middle. Germline V gene lookup returns CDR1 MGHDK and CDR2 SYGVNS. The CDR3 length is 15 residues. The CDR3 loop reads CASSDLGSSYNEQFF. The CDR3 DNA reads as TGTGCCAGCAGTGATTTGGGCAGCTCCTACAATGAGCAGTTCTTC.

The V gene is TRBV19, the J gene TRBJ1-1; D is possibly TRBD1 (6 bases). CDR3 length: 11 residues. CDR1 and CDR2 (germline): LNHDA, SQIVND (reference sequence). Between the trimmed V and J ends, which lost 10 bases and 6 bases, there was a span of 12 bases. The DNA for the CDR3 is TGTGCCACCGGACAGACTTCTGAAGCTTTCTTT. Its translation: CATGQTSEAFF.

This sequence joins TRBV12-3 or TRBV12-4 and TRBJ1-1; D is possibly TRBD1 (6 bases). The CDR3 contains 13 residues. Trimming cost V 7 bases and J 6 bases, with 15 bases left between them. This chain's CDR3 is CASTLLQGSEAFF. Here the CDR3 DNA reads TGTGCCAGCACCTTATTACAGGGTTCTGAAGCTTTCTTT.

The chain is built from TRBV2 and TRBJ2-1; D possibly corresponds to TRBD2 (7 bases). This CDR3 has 15 residues. CDR1 is SNHLY, CDR2 FYNNEI, per germline. Deletions cut 2 bases from V and 9 bases from J, with 17 bases between. CDR3 nucleotides: TGTGCCAGCAGTGAAACCGGGGGGCCGCTTTCTGAGCAGTTCTTC. Encoded protein: CASSETGGPLSEQFF.

The CDR3: CASSVGQKLNTEAFF. In DNA, the CDR3 is TGTGCCAGCAGCGTAGGGCAGAAACTAAACACTGAAGCTTTCTTT. This chain connects TRBV9 to TRBJ1-1; D gene uncertain. Trimming removed 0 bases from V and 2 bases from J, with 11 bases in between. CDR3 length: 15 amino acids. Germline CDR1 SGDLS, CDR2 YYNGEE.

V gene TRBV5-1 combines with J gene TRBJ2-3; 9 nucleotides line up with TRBD2. The CDR3 extends over 16 amino acids. CDR1 and CDR2 (germline): SGHRS, YFSETQ. Germline trimming cut 0 bases from V and 2 bases from J; bases unmatched to any gene: 4. The CDR3: CASSLVASGNTDTQYF. CDR3 bases: TGCGCCAGCAGCTTGGTGGCTAGCGGGAACACAGATACGCAGTATTTT.

In this sample, this clone turned up many times. The chain links TRBV6-5 to TRBJ1-5, with D hard to call. V was pared by 7 bases and J by 2 bases, with 12 bases between. The CDR3 loop spans 14 amino acids. CDR1 MNHEY and CDR2 SVGAGI come from the germline V gene. CDR3 amino acids: CASTGFNGNQPQHF. The CDR3 DNA sequence: TGTGCCAGCACGGGTTTTAATGGCAATCAGCCCCAGCATTTT.

This rearrangement joins TRBV5-1 to TRBJ2-3; D possibly matches TRBD1 or TRBD2 (6 bases each). Trimming stripped 4 bases from V and 0 bases from J, with 12 bases between. The germline CDR1 and CDR2 sequences are SGHRS and YFSETQ. The CDR3 runs to 15 residues. CDR3 residues: CASSPTGASTDTQYF. CDR3 DNA sequence: TGCGCCAGCAGCCCCACGGGGGCCAGCACAGATACGCAGTATTTT.

V is TRBV5-1 and J is TRBJ2-1; 12 bases map to TRBD1. The CDR3 covers 15 residues. The germline V gene has CDR1 SGHRS and CDR2 YFSETQ. Losses at the gene ends were 3 bases for V and 8 bases for J; bases not matched to a gene: 6. CDR3 protein: CASSSPGQGADEQFF. In DNA, the CDR3 is TGCGCCAGCAGCTCTCCGGGACAGGGGGCAGATGAGCAGTTCTTC. Supplemented by reference TRBV5-1 and TRBJ2-1, the full variable domain reads KAGVTQTPRYLIKTRGQQVTLSCSPISGHRSVSWYQQTPGQGLQFLFEYFSETQRNKGNFPGRFSGRQFSNSRSEMNVSTLELGDSALYLCASSSPGQGADEQFFGPGTRLTVL.

The chain links TRBV7-9 to TRBJ2-2, with a weak D call TRBD1 (6 bases). Trimming removed 5 bases from V and 5 bases from J, with 12 bases in between. Germline-derived CDR1 and CDR2 are SEHNR and FQNEAQ (reference sequence). The CDR3 runs to 14 residues. CDR3 nucleotides: TGTGCCAGCAGCCCCCGGACAGAAACCGGGGAGCTGTTTTTT. Translation: CASSPRTETGELFF.

This clone was detected only once. J is TRBJ1-1 and V is TRBV2; D remains ambiguous. This CDR3 is 13 amino acids long. Trimming cost V 6 bases and J 5 bases, with 13 bases left between them. Germline V gene lookup returns CDR1 SNHLY and CDR2 FYNNEI. The CDR3 region is CASSPETDTEAFF. The DNA for the CDR3 is TGTGCCAGCAGCCCAGAGACGGATACTGAAGCTTTCTTT.

In this sample, this clone turned up once. V gene TRBV11-2 combines with J gene TRBJ2-3; D possibly uses TRBD1 or TRBD2 (5 bases each). The length of the CDR3 is 15 residues. Trimming cost V 0 bases and J 6 bases, with 13 bases left between them. Germline V gene sequence: CDR1 SGHAT, CDR2 FQNNGV. The chain's CDR3 is CASSLDPSWGDTQYF. The DNA for the CDR3 is TGTGCCAGCAGCTTAGATCCTAGCTGGGGGGATACGCAGTATTTT. Supplemented by reference TRBV11-2 and TRBJ2-3, the full variable domain reads EAGVAQSPRYKIIEKRQSVAFWCNPISGHATLYWYQQILGQGPKLLIQFQNNGVVDDSQLPKDRFSAERLKGVDSTLKIQPAKLEDSAVYLCASSLDPSWGDTQYFGPGTRLTVL.

The chain uses TRBV28 and TRBJ2-5; possible D gene TRBD1, 6 bases. The CDR3 covers 13 residues. From germline, CDR1 is MDHEN and CDR2 SYDVKM. Trimming removed 7 bases at V and 2 bases at J, with 11 bases between. CDR3 sequence: CASTQDSQETQYF. In DNA form, the CDR3 reads TGTGCCAGCACCCAGGACAGTCAAGAGACCCAGTACTTC.

For the CDR3, the DNA is TGTGCCACCAGTGACCCCGAAGGGGGGGGCTACACCTTC. This gives the protein CATSDPEGGGYTF. This chain links TRBV24-1 with TRBJ1-2; TRBD1 might be the D (6 bases). CDR1 KGHDR and CDR2 SFDVKD come from the germline V gene. V shed 4 bases and J shed 8 bases, with 13 bases lying between them. The CDR3 is 13 amino acids.

This clone was observed once. The chain recombines TRBV4-1 with TRBJ1-5; possible D gene TRBD1, 6 bases. Per germline, CDR1 MGHRA and CDR2 YSYEKL. This CDR3 comprises 16 residues. V was cut by 0 bases and J by 3 bases, with 12 bases left in between. CDR3 coding DNA: TGCGCCAGCAGCCAAGATTGGGGGCACTTCAATCAGCCCCAGCATTTT. This translates into CASSQDWGHFNQPQHF.

V gene TRBV6-6 combines with J gene TRBJ2-4; a weak D match, TRBD1 (6 bases). CDR1 and CDR2 from the germline V gene are MNHNY and SVGAGI (reference sequence). CDR3 length equals 16 residues. Trimming took off 7 bases at V and 0 bases at J, with 16 bases between the two ends. CDR3 region: CASTNRAAEAKNIQYF. The CDR3 DNA reads TGTGCCAGCACCAACAGGGCAGCTGAAGCCAAAAACATTCAGTACTTC.

The genes are TRBV2 and TRBJ2-3, with 7 bases aligning to TRBD2. V shed 8 bases, J shed 9 bases, and the junction held 8 bases outside the gene matches. The CDR3 is 12 residues long. Germline V gives CDR1 SNHLY, CDR2 FYNNEI. CDR3 sequence (DNA): TGTGCCAGCGGGAGCGGGGAGAGGACGCAGTATTTT. Translating it yields CASGSGERTQYF.

The genes are TRBV6-5 and TRBJ1-3; D might be TRBD1 (6 bases). CDR3 size: 15 residues. Germline CDR1 reads MNHEY; CDR2 reads SVGAGI. V gave up 6 bases and J gave up 2 bases, with 14 bases separating them. This CDR3 is CASSMDSGAGNTIYF. In DNA, the CDR3 is TGTGCCAGCAGCATGGACAGCGGAGCTGGAAACACCATATATTTT.

This clone came up a few times. The J gene is TRBJ2-5, the V gene TRBV6-5; 8 nucleotides align to TRBD1. The CDR3 is 12 amino acids. The V and J ends lost 5 bases and 4 bases, in that order; junction bases with no gene match: 0. The germline CDR1 and CDR2 sequences are MNHEY and SVGAGI. CDR3 DNA: TGTGCCAGCAGTACAGGGGGAGAGACCCAGTACTTC. This translates into CASSTGGETQYF.

This chain joins TRBV6-5 and TRBJ2-5; D uncertain. Germline V gives CDR1 MNHEY, CDR2 SVGAGI. The CDR3 runs to 15 residues. Trimming stripped 2 bases from V and 2 bases from J, with 12 bases between. The CDR3 sequence: CASSYHLGPQETQYF. CDR3 DNA: TGTGCCAGCAGTTACCACCTAGGCCCGCAAGAGACCCAGTACTTC.

The CDR3 DNA sequence: TGCAGTGCTAGTCCGGGAACCCGAGAGACAGATACGCAGTATTTT. Protein: CSASPGTRETDTQYF. J is TRBJ2-3 and V is TRBV20-1, with TRBD2 as a possible D gene (5 bases). V was clipped by 3 bases and J by 3 bases, with 16 bases between them. This CDR3 spans 15 amino acids. CDR1 is DFQATT and CDR2 is SNEGSKA in the germline V gene (reference sequence).

The chain has TRBV12-2 and TRBJ1-1. TRBV12-2 is annotated as a pseudogene. The CDR3 runs to 19 residues. The chain's CDR3 is CASRLVDRDGRSGDTEAFF. CDR3 DNA: TGTGCAAGTCGCTTAGTGGATAGGGATGGAAGGTCAGGAGATACTGAAGCTTTCTTT.